The clone carrying this T cell receptor (beta chain) was found a few times. The data originate from a study of blood T cell repertoires in COVID-19. V lost 3 bases, J lost 2 bases, and 4 bases stayed unmatched. The CDR3 spans 14 residues. Per germline, CDR1 MNHEY and CDR2 SMNVEV (reference sequence). The assay was immunoSEQ multiplex PCR, and TCRdb's table has in-frame clones only and misses some. This table has roughly 45,000 clones, roughly 84% appearing once. The sequencing input was peripheral blood. This receptor was taken from an older woman with acute or convalescent COVID-19. This chain uses TRBV27 with TRBJ2-7, with TRBD1 matching 7 bases. DNA for the CDR3: TGTGCCAGCAGTTTGGTGCAGGGGGCCTACGAGCAGTACTTC. Amino acid sequence: CASSLVQGAYEQYF.